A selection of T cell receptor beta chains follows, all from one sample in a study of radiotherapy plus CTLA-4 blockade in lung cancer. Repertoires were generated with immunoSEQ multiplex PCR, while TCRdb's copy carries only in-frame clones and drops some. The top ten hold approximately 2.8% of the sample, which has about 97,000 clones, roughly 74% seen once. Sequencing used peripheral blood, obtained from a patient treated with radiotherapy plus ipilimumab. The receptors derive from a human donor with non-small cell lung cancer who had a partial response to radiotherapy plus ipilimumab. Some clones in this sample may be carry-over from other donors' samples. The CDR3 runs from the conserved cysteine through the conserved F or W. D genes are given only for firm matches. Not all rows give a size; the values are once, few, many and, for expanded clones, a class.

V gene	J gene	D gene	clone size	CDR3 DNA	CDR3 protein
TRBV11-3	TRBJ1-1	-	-	TGTGCCAGCAGCTTGCTAGGGGTCGACACTGAAGCTTTCTTT	CASSLLGVDTEAFF
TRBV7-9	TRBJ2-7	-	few	TGTGCCAGCAGTTTCCGGGAGAAAGACGAGCAGTACTTC	CASSFREKDEQYF
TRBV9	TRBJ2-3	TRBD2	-	TGCGCCAGCAGCGTAACAACTAGCGGGGTGCAAGATACGCAGTATTTT	CASSVTTSGVQDTQYF
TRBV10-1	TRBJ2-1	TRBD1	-	TGCGCCAGCAAGGGACAGGGCCAATCGGATGAGCAGTTCTTC	CASKGQGQSDEQFF
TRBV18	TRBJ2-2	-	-	TGTGCCAGCTCACCACTTTCTGCGGGGAACACCGGGGAGCTGTTTTTT	CASSPLSAGNTGELFF
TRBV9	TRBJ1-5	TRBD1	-	TGTGCCAGCAGCGTAGGGCAGGGGGATCAGCCCCAGCATTTT	CASSVGQGDQPQHF
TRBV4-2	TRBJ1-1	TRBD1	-	TGTGCCAGCAGCCAAGTCGGTCAGGGGGCGAACACTGAAGCTTTCTTT	CASSQVGQGANTEAFF
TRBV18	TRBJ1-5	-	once	TGTGCCAGCTCACCACGGGCTTTGGCAGTCCGGCGTCCCCAGCATTTT	CASSPRALAVRRPQHF
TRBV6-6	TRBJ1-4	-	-	TGTGCCAGCAGTTACCAGGGTACTAATGAAAAACTGTTTTTT	CASSYQGTNEKLFF
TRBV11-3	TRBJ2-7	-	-	TGTGCCAGCAGCCCAGGGGAAGGTTACGGCTACGAGCAGTACTTC	CASSPGEGYGYEQYF
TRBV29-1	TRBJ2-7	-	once	TGCAGCGTTGGGTCTAGCTCCTACGAGCAGTACTTC	CSVGSSSYEQYF
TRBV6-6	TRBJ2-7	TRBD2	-	TGTGCCAGCAGTAATAGCGGGAGGGCCCTCGAGCAGTACTTC	CASSNSGRALEQYF
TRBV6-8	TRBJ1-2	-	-	TGTGCCAGCACCAACGACATTGGGGGCTACACCTTC	CASTNDIGGYTF
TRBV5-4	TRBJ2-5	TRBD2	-	TGTGCCAGCAGCTTGGCCCGGGGACTAGCGGGAGAGACCCAGTACTTC	CASSLARGLAGETQYF
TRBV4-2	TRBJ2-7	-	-	TGTGCCAGCAGCCAAGACAGCCGGCAGGGGTACACACGGCAGTACTTC	CASSQDSRQGYTRQYF
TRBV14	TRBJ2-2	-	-	TGTGCCAGCAGCTTTGGGGCTACCGGGGAGCTGTTTTTT	CASSFGATGELFF
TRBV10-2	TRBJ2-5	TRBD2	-	TGCGCCAGCAGGCTAGCGGGGGGGCCGGGTTCAGAGACCCAGTACTTC	CASRLAGGPGSETQYF
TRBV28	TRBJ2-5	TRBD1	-	TGTGCCAGCAGTTCCTCCGGGACAGGGGTAGAGACCCAGTACTTC	CASSSSGTGVETQYF
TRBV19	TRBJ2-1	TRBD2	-	TGTGCCAGTAGCGCGACTAGCGGGAAGTATAGTGAGCAGTTCTTC	CASSATSGKYSEQFF
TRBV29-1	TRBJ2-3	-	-	TGCAGCGTTGCTTTTCTGGCGGGGAGCACAGATACGCAGTATTTT	CSVAFLAGSTDTQYF
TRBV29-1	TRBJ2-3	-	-	TGCAGCGTGAGGACAAGTGGGATGGATACGCAGTATTTT	CSVRTSGMDTQYF
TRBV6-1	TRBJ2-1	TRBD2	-	TGTGCCACCCGGGGGGACCGAATGCTTTTTGAGCAGTTCTTC	CATRGDRMLFEQFF